The entry below gives a single TCR beta chain sequence along with its context. What it binds is not known. Vbeta (60) and Jbeta (13) primers were used in the PCR. Clones were read by immunoSEQ multiplex PCR, and TCRdb kept only the in-frame ones, dropping some. Among around 120,000 clones listed, approximately 72% were seen once. The sample belongs to a study of cytomegalovirus exposure and HLA in healthy donors. Overall study findings and caveats: Diagnosis of cytomegalovirus status made by the classifier reportedly showed high specificity and sensitivity. A link between a missense DCLRE1C variant and TCR beta V- and J-gene trimming emerged from a later analysis. Among TCR beta chains, those listed as cytomegalovirus-associated numbered around 160.

The receptor's source is a man aged 55 to 69 in good health and CMV-seropositive. The sequenced sample was PBMCs.

CDR3 loop: CASSYESSYEQYF. For the CDR3, the DNA is TGTGCCAGCAGCTACGAGAGCTCCTACGAGCAGTACTTC. This chain links TRBV7-9 with TRBJ2-5; no clear D gene. Judging by the DNA end, TRBJ2-7 fits better; the J call may be wrong. The CDR3 extends over 13 amino acids. CDR1 and CDR2 (germline): SEHNR, FQNEAQ (reference sequence).